These T cell receptor beta chains were read from a single sample in a study of tumour-infiltrating T cells in Burkitt lymphoma. The protocol was immunoSEQ multiplex PCR, while the TCRdb copy is restricted to in-frame clones and leaves out a portion. The data hold about 730 clones, with around 97% observed a single time. Input material: tumor tissue. Receptors were obtained from a human donor with Burkitt lymphoma. CDR3s include the opening cysteine and the closing phenylalanine or tryptophan. A D gene is named only where the DNA matches it firmly. Expanded clones get a size class; other rows say once, few or many, or leave the size out.

clone size,D gene,V gene,J gene,CDR3 DNA,CDR3 protein
NA,NA,TRBV6-5,TRBJ2-5,TGTGCCAGTCGGGGGTCCCACCAAGAGACCCAGTACTTC,CASRGSHQETQYF
NA,NA,TRBV28,TRBJ1-4,TGTGCCAGCACGGAGGGGTGGGGCAGTAACGAAAAACTGTTTTTT,CASTEGWGSNEKLFF
once,NA,TRBV19,TRBJ2-1,TGTGCCAGTAAAGATAGTAAGAGGGAGGAGGAGAATGAGCAGTTCTTC,CASKDSKREEENEQFF
NA,NA,TRBV2,TRBJ1-6,TGTGCCAGCAGCCCCCCAGGAAATTCACCCCTCCACTTT,CASSPPGNSPLHF
NA,TRBD2,TRBV27,TRBJ2-5,TGTGCCAGCCTTTCGACTAGCGGGGGGCAAGAGACCCAGTACTTC,CASLSTSGGQETQYF
NA,TRBD2,TRBV30,TRBJ2-5,TGTGCCTGGAGTTTGAGCGGGAGGGCCGGGGAGACCCAGTACTTC,CAWSLSGRAGETQYF
NA,NA,TRBV2,TRBJ1-2,TGTGCCAGCAATAGGGGCGATGGCTACACCTTC,CASNRGDGYTF
NA,NA,TRBV4-1,TRBJ1-1,TGCGCCAGCAGCCAAACGGTGCCTGGCACTGAAGCTTTCTTT,CASSQTVPGTEAFF
NA,NA,TRBV20-1,TRBJ2-1,TGCAGTTTAGTTTCTAACAATGAGCAGTTCTTC,CSLVSNNEQFF
NA,NA,TRBV25-1,TRBJ2-5,TGTGCCAGCAGTGAGAGCCAGGGGGGTGAGACCCAGTACTTC,CASSESQGGETQYF
NA,TRBD2,TRBV4-3,TRBJ2-7,TGCGCCAGCAGCCAAGATCCGGGAGGATGGGACGAGCAGTACTTC,CASSQDPGGWDEQYF
NA,TRBD2,TRBV6-5,TRBJ2-3,TGTGCCAGCAGTTACGAGGGACTAGGGAGCACAGATACGCAGTATTTT,CASSYEGLGSTDTQYF
NA,TRBD1,TRBV6-5,TRBJ1-2,TGTGCCAGCAGGTCCGGACAGGGTTACTATGGCTACACCTTC,CASRSGQGYYGYTF
NA,TRBD1,TRBV6-6,TRBJ1-5,TGTGCCAGCCAGGGGGGGGGCAATCAGCCCCAGCATTTT,CASQGGGNQPQHF
NA,NA,TRBV1,TRBJ1-2,TGCACCAGCATTGTGCGAAAGACCTATGGCTACACCTTC,CTSIVRKTYGYTF
NA,TRBD1,TRBV19,TRBJ1-4,TGTGCCAGTAGTCCGGGACTAGACAGGGTTAATGAAAAACTGTTTTTT,CASSPGLDRVNEKLFF
NA,TRBD2,TRBV7-2,TRBJ2-1,TGTGCCAGCAGCTTAGTGCGGGAGGGTTTCTACAATGAGCAGTTCTTC,CASSLVREGFYNEQFF
once,NA,TRBV25-1,TRBJ1-2,TGTGCCAGCAGTGATGGGGCTAAGGGCTATGGCTACACCTTC,CASSDGAKGYGYTF
NA,NA,TRBV7-9,TRBJ2-5,TGTGCCAGCAGCTTAACACAGTACCAAGAGACCCAGTACTTC,CASSLTQYQETQYF
NA,TRBD1,TRBV4-3,TRBJ2-2,TGCGCCAGCAGCCAAGAGGGACAGGGTTGGACCGGGGAGCTGTTTTTT,CASSQEGQGWTGELFF
once,NA,TRBV7-2,TRBJ1-1,TGTGCCAGCAGCTTAGTAGCGGCAACTGAAGCTTTCTTT,CASSLVAATEAFF
NA,TRBD1,TRBV6-4,TRBJ1-1,TGTGCCAGCAGTATATCAGGGGGGAGTACTGAAGCTTTCTTT,CASSISGGSTEAFF
NA,TRBD1,TRBV7-9,TRBJ2-2,TGTGCCAGCAGCTTCTGGACAGGGAACACCGGGGAGCTGTTTTTT,CASSFWTGNTGELFF
NA,NA,TRBV27,TRBJ2-3,TGTGCCAGCAGTTTACGGTTCCGGACCACAGATACGCAGTATTTT,CASSLRFRTTDTQYF
NA,NA,TRBV30,TRBJ1-2,TGTGCCTGGAGGGAAGACTACAGGGACCTTGGGTATGGCTACACCTTC,CAWREDYRDLGYGYTF
once,TRBD2,TRBV13,TRBJ2-3,TGTGCCAGCAGCCAGGGCATAGCGGGAGGGAGCACAGATACGCAGTATTTT,CASSQGIAGGSTDTQYF
NA,NA,TRBV5-8,TRBJ2-2,TGTGCCAGCAGCTTGAGGGGAATTAACACCGGGGAGCTGTTTTTT,CASSLRGINTGELFF
NA,NA,TRBV15,TRBJ2-2,TGTGCCACCTCGGTCCGGGCAACGGGGGAGCTGTTTTTT,CATSVRATGELFF
NA,NA,TRBV2,TRBJ1-1,TGTGCCAGCAGGCGGGGGCCATACACTGAAGCTTTCTTT,CASRRGPYTEAFF
once,NA,TRBV4-2,TRBJ1-1,TGTGCCAGCAGCCAAGATAACGTCGGGCCCCAAGCTTTCTTT,CASSQDNVGPQAFF
NA,NA,TRBV2,TRBJ1-5,TGTGCCAGCAGTGAGTTGGCAGGGCGACATCAGCCCCAGCATTTT,CASSELAGRHQPQHF
NA,NA,TRBV5-6,TRBJ1-4,TGTGCCAGCAGCTTGGGGCCAGGGTCAACTAATGAAAAACTGTTTTTT,CASSLGPGSTNEKLFF
NA,TRBD2,TRBV7-9,TRBJ2-1,TGTGCCAGCAGCTTATTTGCGGGGGGTGAGCAGTTCTTC,CASSLFAGGEQFF
NA,NA,TRBV9,TRBJ2-1,TGTGCCAGCAGGGGGCAGTACAATGAGCAGTTCTTC,CASRGQYNEQFF
NA,NA,TRBV5-1,TRBJ1-6,TGCGCCAGCAGCCTATGGACAGCCGGGGGGGAACCCCTCCACTTT,CASSLWTAGGEPLHF
NA,NA,TRBV7-2,TRBJ2-7,TGTGCCAGCAGCTTAGAGAGGGGGACCTACGAGCAGTACTTC,CASSLERGTYEQYF
few,TRBD2,TRBV2,TRBJ2-3,TGTGCCAGCTGGTATAGCGGGAGCACAGATACGCAGTATTTT,CASWYSGSTDTQYF